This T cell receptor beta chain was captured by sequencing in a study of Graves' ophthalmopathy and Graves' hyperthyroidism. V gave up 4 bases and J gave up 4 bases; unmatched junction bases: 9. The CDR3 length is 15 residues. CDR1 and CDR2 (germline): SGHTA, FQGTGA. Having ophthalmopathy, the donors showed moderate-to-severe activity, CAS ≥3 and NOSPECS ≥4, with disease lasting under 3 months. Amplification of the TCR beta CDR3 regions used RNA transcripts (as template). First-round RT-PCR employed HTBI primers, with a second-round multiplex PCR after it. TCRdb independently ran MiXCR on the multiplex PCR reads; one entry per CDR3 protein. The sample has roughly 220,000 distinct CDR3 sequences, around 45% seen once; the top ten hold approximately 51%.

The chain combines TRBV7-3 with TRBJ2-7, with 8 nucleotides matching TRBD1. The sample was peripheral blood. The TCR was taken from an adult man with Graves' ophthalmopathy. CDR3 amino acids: CASSSDRGRKYEQYF. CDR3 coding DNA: TGTGCCAGCAGCTCTGACAGGGGTAGAAAGTACGAGCAGTACTTC.